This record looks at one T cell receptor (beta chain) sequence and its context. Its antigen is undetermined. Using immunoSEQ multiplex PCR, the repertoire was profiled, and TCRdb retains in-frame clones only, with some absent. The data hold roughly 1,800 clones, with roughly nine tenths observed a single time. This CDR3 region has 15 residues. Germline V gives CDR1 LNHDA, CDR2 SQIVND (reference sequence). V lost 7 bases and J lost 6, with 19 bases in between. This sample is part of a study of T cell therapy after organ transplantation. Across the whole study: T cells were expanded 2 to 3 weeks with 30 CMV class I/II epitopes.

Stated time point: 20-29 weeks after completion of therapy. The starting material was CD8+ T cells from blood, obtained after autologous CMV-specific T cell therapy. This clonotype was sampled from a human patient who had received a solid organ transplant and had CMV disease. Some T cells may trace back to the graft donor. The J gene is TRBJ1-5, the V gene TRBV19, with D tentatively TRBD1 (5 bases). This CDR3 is CASTYSAQGIQPQHF. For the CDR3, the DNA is TGTGCCAGTACCTATAGCGCCCAGGGAATTCAGCCCCAGCATTTT.